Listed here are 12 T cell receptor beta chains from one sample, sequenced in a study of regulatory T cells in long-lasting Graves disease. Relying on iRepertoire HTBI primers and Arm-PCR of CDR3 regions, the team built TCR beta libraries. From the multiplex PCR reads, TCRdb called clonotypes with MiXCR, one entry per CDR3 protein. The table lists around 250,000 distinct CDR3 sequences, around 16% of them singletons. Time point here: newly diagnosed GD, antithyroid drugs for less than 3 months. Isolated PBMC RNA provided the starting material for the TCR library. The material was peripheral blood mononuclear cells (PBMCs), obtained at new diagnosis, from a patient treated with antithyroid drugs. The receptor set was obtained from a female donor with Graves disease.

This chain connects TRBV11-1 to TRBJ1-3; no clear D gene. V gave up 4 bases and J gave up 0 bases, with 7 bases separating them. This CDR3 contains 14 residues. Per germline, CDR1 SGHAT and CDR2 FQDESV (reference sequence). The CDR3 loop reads CASSSYASGNTIYF. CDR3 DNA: TGTGCCAGCAGCTCGTATGCCTCTGGAAACACCATATATTTT.

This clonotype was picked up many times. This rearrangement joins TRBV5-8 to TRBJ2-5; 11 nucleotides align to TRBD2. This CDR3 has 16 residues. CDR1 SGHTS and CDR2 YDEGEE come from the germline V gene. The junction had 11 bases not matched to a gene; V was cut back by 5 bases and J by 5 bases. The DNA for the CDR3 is TGTGCCAGCAGTTCAGGGACTAGCGGAGGGCGGGAGACCCAGTACTTC. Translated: CASSSGTSGGRETQYF.

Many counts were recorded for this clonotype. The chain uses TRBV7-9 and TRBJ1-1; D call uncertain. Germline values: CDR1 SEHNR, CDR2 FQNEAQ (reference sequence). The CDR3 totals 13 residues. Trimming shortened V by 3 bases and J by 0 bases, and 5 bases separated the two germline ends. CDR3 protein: CASSLALNTEAFF. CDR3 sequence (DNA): TGTGCCAGCAGCTTGGCACTGAACACTGAAGCTTTCTTT.

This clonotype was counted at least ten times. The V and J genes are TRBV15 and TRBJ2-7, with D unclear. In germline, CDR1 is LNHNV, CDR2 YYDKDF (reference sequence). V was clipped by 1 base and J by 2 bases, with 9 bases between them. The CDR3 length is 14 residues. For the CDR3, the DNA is TGTGCCACCAGCAGAGGCTCTACAACCTACGAGCAGTACTTC. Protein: CATSRGSTTYEQYF.

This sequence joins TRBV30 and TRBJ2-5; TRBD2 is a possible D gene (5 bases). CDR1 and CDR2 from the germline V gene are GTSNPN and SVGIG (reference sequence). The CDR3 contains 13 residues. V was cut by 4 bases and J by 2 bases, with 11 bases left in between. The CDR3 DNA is TGTGCCTGGAACCCCGGGGAGCAAGAGACCCAGTACTTC. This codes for CAWNPGEQETQYF.

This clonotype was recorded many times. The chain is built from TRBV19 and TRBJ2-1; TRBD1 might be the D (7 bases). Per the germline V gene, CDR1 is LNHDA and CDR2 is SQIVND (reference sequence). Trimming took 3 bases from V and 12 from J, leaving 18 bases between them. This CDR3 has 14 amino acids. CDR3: CASSIWGQGGVQFF. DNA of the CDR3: TGTGCCAGTAGTATTTGGGGGCAGGGGGGTGTGCAGTTCTTC.

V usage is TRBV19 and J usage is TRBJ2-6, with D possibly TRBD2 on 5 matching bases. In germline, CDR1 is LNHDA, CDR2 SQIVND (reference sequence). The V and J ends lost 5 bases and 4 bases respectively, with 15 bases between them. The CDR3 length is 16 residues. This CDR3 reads CASSGERGSGANVLTF. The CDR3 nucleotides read TGTGCCAGTAGTGGAGAACGGGGTTCCGGGGCCAACGTCCTGACTTTC.

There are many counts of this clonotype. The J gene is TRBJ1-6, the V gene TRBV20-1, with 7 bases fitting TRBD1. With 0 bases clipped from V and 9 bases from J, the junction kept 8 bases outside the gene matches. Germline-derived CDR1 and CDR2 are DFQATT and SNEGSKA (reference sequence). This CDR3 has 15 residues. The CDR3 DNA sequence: TGCAGTGCTAGAGATACCGGGACAGTGGCTTCACCCCTCCACTTT. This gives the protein CSARDTGTVASPLHF.

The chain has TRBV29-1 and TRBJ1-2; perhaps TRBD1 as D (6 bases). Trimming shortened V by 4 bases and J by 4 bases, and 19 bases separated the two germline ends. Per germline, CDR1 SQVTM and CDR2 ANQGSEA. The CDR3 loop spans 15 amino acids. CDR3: CSVGSFRGRSYGYTF. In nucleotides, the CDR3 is TGCAGCGTTGGGTCTTTCAGGGGTAGGAGCTATGGCTACACCTTC.

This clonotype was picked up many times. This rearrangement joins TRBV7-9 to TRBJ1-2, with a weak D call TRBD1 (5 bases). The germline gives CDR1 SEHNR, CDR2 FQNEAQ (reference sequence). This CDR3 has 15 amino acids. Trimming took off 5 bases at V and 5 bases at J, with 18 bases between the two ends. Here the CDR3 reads CASSPGTTESYGYTF. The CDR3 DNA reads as TGTGCCAGCAGCCCAGGGACGACGGAAAGTTATGGCTACACCTTC.

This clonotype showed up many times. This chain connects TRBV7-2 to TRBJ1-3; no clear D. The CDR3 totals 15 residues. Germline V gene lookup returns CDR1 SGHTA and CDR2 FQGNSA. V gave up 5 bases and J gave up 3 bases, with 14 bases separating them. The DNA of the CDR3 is TGTGCCAGCAGCCCCCGCGTGGGGTTTGGAAACACCATATATTTT. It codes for CASSPRVGFGNTIYF.

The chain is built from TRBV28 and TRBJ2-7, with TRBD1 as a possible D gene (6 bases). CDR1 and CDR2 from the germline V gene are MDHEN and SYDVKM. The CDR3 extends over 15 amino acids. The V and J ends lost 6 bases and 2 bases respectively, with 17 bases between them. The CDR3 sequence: CASSSPGDPTYEQYF. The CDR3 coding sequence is TGTGCCAGCAGCTCACCAGGGGACCCGACCTACGAGCAGTACTTC.